The 16 T cell receptor beta chains given below trace back to one sample, sequenced in a study of blood T cell repertoires in COVID-19. Generated by immunoSEQ multiplex PCR, the TCRdb table keeps only in-frame clones and is missing some. The table has 250,000 to 400,000 clones, about nine tenths seen once. Sequencing used peripheral blood. Receptors were obtained from a woman aged 25 to 39 with COVID-19, enrolled during active disease.

This chain links TRBV3-1 (or the pseudogene TRBV3-2) with TRBJ2-5, with D possibly TRBD1 on 5 matching bases. This CDR3 comprises 14 residues. V was clipped by 0 bases and J by 2 bases, with 7 bases between them. The germline V gene encodes CDR1 LGHDT and CDR2 YNNKEL (reference sequence). CDR3 sequence: CASSQDPGQETQYF. The CDR3 coding sequence is TGTGCCAGCAGCCAAGATCCAGGGCAAGAGACCCAGTACTTC.

The V call is TRBV24-1, the J call TRBJ2-5; 10 nucleotides agree with TRBD1. The V segment lost 6 bases and the J segment 5 bases; nucleotides outside the gene matches: 8. The CDR3 spans 15 residues. From germline, CDR1 is KGHDR and CDR2 SFDVKD. DNA of the CDR3: TGTGCCACCAGTAAATCGGACAGGGGGTGGGAGACCCAGTACTTC. It encodes CATSKSDRGWETQYF.

This clone occurred once. In DNA form, the CDR3 reads TGTGCCAGCAGTTTAATGGACAAGAACACTGAAGCTTTCTTT. Residues: CASSLMDKNTEAFF. This sequence joins TRBV27 and TRBJ1-1; a possible D gene is TRBD1 (5 bases). This CDR3 is 14 amino acids long. The V gene lost 2 bases and the J gene lost 1 base, with 8 bases spanning the gap. Germline CDR1 is MNHEY and CDR2 is SMNVEV (reference sequence).

This clone occurred once. The J gene is TRBJ2-1, the V gene TRBV7-9; D remains unclear. V was shortened by 1 base and J by 9 bases, with 7 bases between the two germline ends. Germline values: CDR1 SEHNR, CDR2 FQNEAQ (reference sequence). The CDR3 consists of 12 residues. As DNA, the CDR3 is TGTGCCAGCAGCTTAGTAGTTGTTGAGCAGTTCTTC. Amino acid sequence: CASSLVVVEQFF.

J is TRBJ1-1 and V is TRBV19; a possible D gene is TRBD1 (5 bases). The V gene's germline CDR1 is LNHDA and CDR2 SQIVND (reference sequence). The V end lost 1 base, the J end lost 4 bases, and 7 bases lay between the germline ends. The CDR3 consists of 13 residues. The CDR3 reads CASSIAGITEAFF. Written as DNA, the CDR3 is TGTGCCAGTAGTATAGCAGGGATCACTGAAGCTTTCTTT.

This sequence joins TRBV10-2 and TRBJ2-2; 10 bases agree with TRBD2. Germline trimming cut 6 bases from V and 5 bases from J; bases unmatched to any gene: 6. CDR3 length equals 15 residues. The V gene's germline CDR1 is WSHSY and CDR2 SAAADI. The CDR3 spells CASRSSGRKTGELFF. The CDR3 region has the DNA TGCGCCAGCAGGTCTAGCGGGAGAAAAACCGGGGAGCTGTTTTTT.

This clone was seen more than once but under ten times. A much larger clone differs by one base, so this may be a read error. The chain uses TRBV6-4 and TRBJ2-7, with 12 bases identical to TRBD2. From germline, CDR1 is MRHNA and CDR2 SNTAGT. After removal of 3 bases from V and 2 bases from J, the junction contained 2 bases not matched to a gene. This CDR3 contains 15 residues. CDR3 protein: CASSELAGGPYEQYF. DNA of the CDR3: TGTGCCAGCAGTGAGCTAGCGGGAGGGCCCTACGAGCAGTACTTC.

This chain uses TRBV14 with TRBJ2-7; 7 nucleotides agree with TRBD1. This CDR3 comprises 14 residues. Germline-derived CDR1 and CDR2 are SGHDN and FVKESK. Germline trimming cut 5 bases from V and 2 bases from J; bases unmatched to any gene: 6. DNA of the CDR3: TGTGCCAGCAGCTTTCGGACAGGACCCTACGAGCAGTACTTC. This encodes CASSFRTGPYEQYF.

V and J are TRBV30 and TRBJ1-1, with D tentatively TRBD1 (5 bases). The CDR3 totals 14 residues. The ends were cut back, 5 bases at V and 1 base at J, with 14 bases in the middle. Germline CDR1 reads GTSNPN; CDR2 reads SVGIG (reference sequence). CDR3 region: CAWGGRGRNTEAFF. The CDR3 nucleotides are TGTGCCTGGGGGGGGAGGGGAAGGAACACTGAAGCTTTCTTT.

The chain combines TRBV6-6 with TRBJ2-1, with 12 bases that match TRBD2. CDR3 length: 16 amino acids. CDR1 and CDR2 from the germline V gene are MNHNY and SVGAGI (reference sequence). V shed 5 bases and J 2 bases; nucleotides not matched to a gene: 4. The CDR3: CASSPWTSGAYNEQFF. CDR3 coding DNA: TGTGCCAGCAGTCCCTGGACTAGCGGGGCCTACAATGAGCAGTTCTTC.

The chain joins TRBV4-1 to TRBJ1-5; maybe TRBD1 (5 bases). The V gene lost 0 bases and the J gene lost 5 bases, with 14 bases spanning the gap. The germline V gene encodes CDR1 MGHRA and CDR2 YSYEKL. The CDR3 consists of 16 residues. For the CDR3, the DNA is TGCGCCAGCAGCCAAGACGAGCGGGCAGGGCATCAGCCCCAGCATTTT. Protein sequence: CASSQDERAGHQPQHF.

This chain joins TRBV7-3 and TRBJ1-3; D gene ambiguous. Germline-derived CDR1 and CDR2 are SGHTA and FQGTGA. The CDR3 runs 13 residues. V was pared by 5 bases and J by 0 bases, with 5 bases between. The DNA for the CDR3 is TGTGCCAGCAGCCCATCCTCTGGAAACACCATATATTTT. This encodes CASSPSSGNTIYF.

This chain joins TRBV11-2 and TRBJ2-5, with D possibly being TRBD2 (6 bases). The germline CDR1 and CDR2 sequences are SGHAT and FQNNGV. CDR3 length equals 15 residues. Trimming removed 5 bases from V and 0 bases from J, with 13 bases in between. DNA for the CDR3: TGTGCCAGCAGCCCAGGCTGGGGGGACCAAGAGACCCAGTACTTC. It is translated as CASSPGWGDQETQYF.

V usage is TRBV24-1 and J usage is TRBJ2-7; D unresolved. The V end was cut by 3 bases, the J end by 6 bases, with 14 bases between. CDR1 and CDR2 from the germline V gene are KGHDR and SFDVKD. The length of the CDR3 is 14 residues. In DNA, the CDR3 is TGTGCCACCAGTGATCTTGACGACGGAGCCGAGCAGTACTTC. Translation gives CATSDLDDGAEQYF.

This sequence joins TRBV19 and TRBJ2-3; TRBD2 agrees at 10 bases. Per the germline V gene, CDR1 is LNHDA and CDR2 is SQIVND (reference sequence). CDR3 length: 15 amino acids. The trim removed 2 bases at V and 14 bases at J, leaving 13 bases unmatched. The CDR3 here is CASSILAGVGSDLYF. The CDR3 DNA is TGTGCCAGTAGTATACTAGCGGGAGTGGGGTCTGATTTGTATTTT.

V and J are TRBV18 and TRBJ2-2; 7 bases are a match to TRBD1. V lost 3 bases and J lost 5; bases outside the gene matches: 9. CDR3 length equals 16 residues. Germline V gives CDR1 KGHSH, CDR2 LQKENI. CDR3 in DNA: TGTGCCAGCTCACCCTATTCAGGGGGTATGACCGGGGAGCTGTTTTTT. Translation: CASSPYSGGMTGELFF.